This T cell receptor (beta chain) was profiled in a study of CD8+ T cells in alopecia areata. Study-wide context: A regimen of oral tofacitinib, 5 to 10 mg twice daily, was given to treated patients.

Study-wide points: Tofacitinib yielded significantly lower scalp clonality and fewer expanded CD8+ clones among the top 100. Clonality was higher in lesional than normal scalp, especially in alopecia totalis/universalis.

The authors extracted RNA and reverse transcribed it into cDNA as the sequencing template. Produced via immunoSEQ multiplex PCR; TCRdb's table is partial and in-frame only. The sample has roughly 120,000 clones, roughly three fifths seen once. Stated treatment: oral pan-JAK inhibitor, 5-10 mg twice daily. The germline gives CDR1 MGHRA, CDR2 YSYEKL. The V end lost 0 bases, the J end lost 9 bases, and 15 bases lay between the germline ends. The CDR3 extends over 15 amino acids. On this clone: As yet, its antigen is unknown.

The TCR was taken from a human donor with alopecia areata. The sample here was CD4+ T cells sorted from blood, taken at week 24, from a patient treated with tofacitinib. The chain joins TRBV4-1 to TRBJ1-5; tentative D call: TRBD1 (5 bases). CDR3 protein: CASSQDEEGVRPQHF. DNA for the CDR3: TGCGCCAGCAGCCAAGATGAAGAAGGGGTAAGGCCCCAGCATTTT.